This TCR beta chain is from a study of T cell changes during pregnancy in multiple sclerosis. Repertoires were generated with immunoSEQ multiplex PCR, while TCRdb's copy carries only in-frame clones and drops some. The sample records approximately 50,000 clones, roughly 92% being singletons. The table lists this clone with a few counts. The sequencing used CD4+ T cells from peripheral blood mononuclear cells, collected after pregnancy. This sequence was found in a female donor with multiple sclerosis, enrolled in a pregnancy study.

The DNA for the CDR3 is TGCAGCGTTACCGGGACAGGGGACACTGAAGCTTTCTTT. Protein sequence: CSVTGTGDTEAFF. The V and J genes are TRBV29-1 and TRBJ1-1; TRBD1 matches at 10 bases. V lost 5 bases, J lost 3 bases, and 3 bases stayed unmatched. Germline assignment: CDR1 SQVTM and CDR2 ANQGSEA. This CDR3 is 13 amino acids long.